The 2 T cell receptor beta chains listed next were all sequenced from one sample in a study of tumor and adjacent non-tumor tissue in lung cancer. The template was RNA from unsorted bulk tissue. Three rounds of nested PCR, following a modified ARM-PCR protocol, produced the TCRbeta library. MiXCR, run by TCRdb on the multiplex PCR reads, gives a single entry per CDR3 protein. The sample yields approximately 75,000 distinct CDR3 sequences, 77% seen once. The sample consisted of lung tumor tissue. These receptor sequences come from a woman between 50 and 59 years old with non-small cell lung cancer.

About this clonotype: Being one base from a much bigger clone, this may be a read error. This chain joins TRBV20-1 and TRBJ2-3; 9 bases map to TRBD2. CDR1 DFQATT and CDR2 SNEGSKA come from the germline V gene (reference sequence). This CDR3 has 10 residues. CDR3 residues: CGASGTRLYF. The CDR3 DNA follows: TGCGGTGCTAGCGGGACTAGACTGTATTTT.

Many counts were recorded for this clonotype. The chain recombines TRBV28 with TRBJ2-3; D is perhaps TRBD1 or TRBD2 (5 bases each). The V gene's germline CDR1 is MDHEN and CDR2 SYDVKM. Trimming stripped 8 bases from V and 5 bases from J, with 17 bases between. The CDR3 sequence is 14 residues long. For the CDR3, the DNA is TGTGCCAGCGGATCATGGGGACCCGGAGATACGCAGTATTTT. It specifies CASGSWGPGDTQYF.